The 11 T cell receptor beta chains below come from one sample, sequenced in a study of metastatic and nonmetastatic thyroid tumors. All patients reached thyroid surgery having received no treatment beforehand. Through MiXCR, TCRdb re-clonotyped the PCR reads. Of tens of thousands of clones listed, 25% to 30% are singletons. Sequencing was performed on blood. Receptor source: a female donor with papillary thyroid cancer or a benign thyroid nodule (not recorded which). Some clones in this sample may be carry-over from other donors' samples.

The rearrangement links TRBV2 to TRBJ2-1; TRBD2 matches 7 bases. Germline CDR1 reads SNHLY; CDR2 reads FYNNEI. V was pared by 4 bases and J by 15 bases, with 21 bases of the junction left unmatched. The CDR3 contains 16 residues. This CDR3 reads CASSALHASGRRRWFF. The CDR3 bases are TGTGCCAGCAGTGCTTTACATGCTAGCGGTAGACGGCGATGGTTCTTC.

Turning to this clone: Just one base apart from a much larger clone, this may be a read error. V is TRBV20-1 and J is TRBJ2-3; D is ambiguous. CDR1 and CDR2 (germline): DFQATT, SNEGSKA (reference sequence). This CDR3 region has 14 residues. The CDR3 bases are TGCAGTGCTACCCCTGGGGTTAGTATAGATACGCGGTATTTT. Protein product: CSATPGVSIDTRYF.

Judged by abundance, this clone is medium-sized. Written as DNA, the CDR3 is TGTGCCAGCAGTGCGTCTGGAAACACCATATATTTT. Amino acid sequence: CASSASGNTIYF. The chain couples TRBV25-1 to TRBJ1-3; D is uncertain. In germline, CDR1 is MGHDK, CDR2 SYGVNS. V lost 4 bases and J 1 base, leaving 2 bases between the germline ends. The CDR3 contains 12 residues. Looking up the rest from reference TRBV25-1 and TRBJ1-3 gives the full variable domain: EADIYQTPRYLVIGTGKKITLECSQTMGHDKMYWYQQDPGMELHLIHYSYGVNSTEKGDLSSESTVSRIRTEHFPLTLESARPSHTSQYLCASSASGNTIYFGEGSWLTVV.

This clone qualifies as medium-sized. CDR3 residues: CASSLGSGRPGTPYGYTF. Written as DNA, the CDR3 is TGTGCCAGCAGTTTAGGTTCCGGTCGTCCCGGGACACCATATGGCTACACCTTC. V and J are TRBV28 and TRBJ1-2; tentative D call: TRBD1 (6 bases). CDR1 is MDHEN, CDR2 SYDVKM, per germline. V was clipped by 2 bases and J by 5 bases, with 24 bases between them. This CDR3 is 18 amino acids long.

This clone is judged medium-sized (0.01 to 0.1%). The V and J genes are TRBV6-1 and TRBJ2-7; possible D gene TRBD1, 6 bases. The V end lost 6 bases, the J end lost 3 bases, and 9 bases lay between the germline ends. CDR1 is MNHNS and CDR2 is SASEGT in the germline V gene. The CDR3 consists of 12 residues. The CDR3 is CASRRTDYEQYF. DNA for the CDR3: TGTGCCAGCAGAAGGACAGACTACGAGCAGTACTTC.

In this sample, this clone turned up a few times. The DNA of the CDR3 is TGTGCCAGCAGCCCACGGGCCCGCGCGAACACCGGGGAGCTGTTTTTT. It translates to CASSPRARANTGELFF. V usage is TRBV12-3 or TRBV12-4 and J usage is TRBJ2-2; D gene uncertain. The CDR3 runs 16 residues. Trimming removed 6 bases at V and 0 bases at J, with 14 bases between.

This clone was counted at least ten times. CDR3 coding DNA: TGTGCCTGGAGTGTAGGGGTGGGCGAGCAGTACTTC. It specifies CAWSVGVGEQYF. V gene TRBV30 combines with J gene TRBJ2-7; D is perhaps TRBD1 (5 bases). Germline V gene sequence: CDR1 GTSNPN, CDR2 SVGIG (reference sequence). The CDR3 contains 12 residues. The V and J ends lost 0 bases and 6 bases respectively, with 9 bases between them.

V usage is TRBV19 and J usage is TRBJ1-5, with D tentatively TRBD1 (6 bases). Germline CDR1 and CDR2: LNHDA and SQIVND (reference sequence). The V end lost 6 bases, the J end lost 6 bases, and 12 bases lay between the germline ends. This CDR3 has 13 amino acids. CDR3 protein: CASSTGYGQPQHF. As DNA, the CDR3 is TGTGCCAGTAGCACAGGGTACGGTCAGCCCCAGCATTTT. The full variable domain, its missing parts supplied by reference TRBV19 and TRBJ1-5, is DGGITQSPKYLFRKEGQNVTLSCEQNLNHDAMYWYRQDPGQGLRLIYYSQIVNDFQKGDIAEGYSVSREKKESFPLTVTSAQKNPTAFYLCASSTGYGQPQHFGDGTRLSIL.

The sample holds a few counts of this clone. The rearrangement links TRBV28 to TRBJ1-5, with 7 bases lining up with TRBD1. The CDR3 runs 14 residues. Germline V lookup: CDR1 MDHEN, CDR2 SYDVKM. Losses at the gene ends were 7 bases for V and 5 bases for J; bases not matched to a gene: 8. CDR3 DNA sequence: TGTGCCAGCACCCTGTACGGACAGGATCAGCCCCAGCATTTT. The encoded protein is CASTLYGQDQPQHF.

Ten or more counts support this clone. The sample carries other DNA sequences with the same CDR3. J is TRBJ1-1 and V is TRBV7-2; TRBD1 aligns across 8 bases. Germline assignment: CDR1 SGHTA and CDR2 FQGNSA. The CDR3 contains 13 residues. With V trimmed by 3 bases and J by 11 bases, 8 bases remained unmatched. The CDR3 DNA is TGTGCCAGCAGCTTGGGGACAGGCCGGCCGGCTTTCTTT. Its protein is CASSLGTGRPAFF.

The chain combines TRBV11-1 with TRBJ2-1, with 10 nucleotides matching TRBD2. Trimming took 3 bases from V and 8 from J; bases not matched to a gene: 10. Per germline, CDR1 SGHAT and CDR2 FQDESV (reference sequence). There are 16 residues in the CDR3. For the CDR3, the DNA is TGTGCCAGCAGCTTGGTCCCTAGCGGGAGTCACGATGAGCAGTTCTTC. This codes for CASSLVPSGSHDEQFF.